The 32 T cell receptor beta chains in this list originate from one sample, sequenced in a study of cytomegalovirus exposure and HLA in healthy donors. Both 60 Vbeta primers and 13 Jbeta primers went into the PCR. The table came from immunoSEQ multiplex PCR; TCRdb's copy has only in-frame clones and leaves some out. This sample has around 170,000 clones, with 82% found just once. The sequencing sample was made of PBMCs. These receptors were collected from a man aged 35-49 years in good health and CMV-seronegative.

The chain joins TRBV28 to TRBJ1-6, with 7 bases that match TRBD1. Per the germline V gene, CDR1 is MDHEN and CDR2 is SYDVKM. V gave up 5 bases and J gave up 9 bases; unmatched junction bases: 10. The length of the CDR3 is 15 residues. CDR3 residues: CASSARQGRASPLHF. The CDR3 DNA reads TGTGCCAGCAGTGCCCGACAGGGTAGGGCTTCACCCCTCCACTTT.

The genes are TRBV7-3 and TRBJ1-5; the match to TRBD1 covers 7 bases. Germline CDR1 reads SGHTA; CDR2 reads FQGTGA. The J segment lost 5 bases and the V segment lost 6 bases, leaving 13 bases of the junction unmatched. The CDR3 has 16 residues. The CDR3 spells CASRLTGAPGDQPQHF. The CDR3 DNA follows: TGTGCCAGCAGGCTAACAGGGGCTCCGGGGGATCAGCCCCAGCATTTT.

V is TRBV5-4 and J is TRBJ2-1, with 7 nucleotides matching TRBD2. The junction had 11 bases not matched to a gene; V was cut back by 4 bases and J by 10 bases. Germline loops: CDR1 SGHNT, CDR2 YYREEE (reference sequence). The CDR3 extends over 14 amino acids. The CDR3 bases are TGTGCCAGCAGCCTGATGACCCGGGACTACGAGCAGTTCTTC. Translating it yields CASSLMTRDYEQFF.

V usage is TRBV14 and J usage is TRBJ1-6, with 7 bases fitting TRBD1. The length of the CDR3 is 17 residues. After removal of 2 bases from V and 0 bases from J, the junction contained 4 bases not matched to a gene. Germline V lookup: CDR1 SGHDN, CDR2 FVKESK. This CDR3 is CASSQRQGSSYNSPLHF. The CDR3 DNA reads as TGTGCCAGCAGCCAACGACAGGGAAGCTCCTATAATTCACCCCTCCACTTT.

This clone was counted only a few times. The chain carries TRBV11-1 and TRBJ1-4, with D possibly TRBD1 on 6 matching bases. From germline, CDR1 is SGHAT and CDR2 FQDESV (reference sequence). The CDR3 sequence is 16 residues long. V lost 3 bases to trimming and J lost 4 bases, with 15 bases between them. This chain's CDR3 is CASSLWDSDSNEKLFF. For the CDR3, the DNA is TGTGCCAGCAGCTTGTGGGATTCGGACAGTAATGAAAAACTGTTTTTT.

The chain carries TRBV5-1 and TRBJ1-2; 7 nucleotides align to TRBD1. The V gene's germline CDR1 is SGHRS and CDR2 YFSETQ. CDR3 size: 14 residues. V was clipped by 5 bases and J by 6 bases; unmatched bases: 10. Here the CDR3 reads CASRSGTVDHGYTF. CDR3 sequence (DNA): TGCGCCAGCAGATCCGGGACAGTGGATCATGGCTACACCTTC.

V is TRBV6-6 and J is TRBJ2-1, with no clear D. Germline V CDR1 and CDR2: MNHNY, SVGAGI (reference sequence). This CDR3 contains 13 residues. V was shortened by 5 bases and J by 8 bases, with 13 bases between the two germline ends. For the CDR3, the DNA is TGTGCCAGCAGTCTGCGGTCCGTGGATGAGCAGTTCTTC. It codes for CASSLRSVDEQFF.

CDR3 in amino acids: CASSEGRDYGYTF. Here the CDR3 DNA reads TGTGCCAGCAGCGAAGGGAGGGACTATGGCTACACCTTC. This chain joins TRBV9 and TRBJ1-2, with D unclear. With 3 bases removed from V and 3 bases from J, the gap between germline ends came to 9 bases. The germline V gene has CDR1 SGDLS and CDR2 YYNGEE. The length of the CDR3 is 13 residues.

The chain is built from TRBV14 and TRBJ2-2; 11 bases line up with TRBD1. CDR1 is SGHDN, CDR2 FVKESK, per germline. The J segment lost 6 bases and the V segment lost 4 bases, leaving 7 bases of the junction unmatched. CDR3 length equals 16 residues. In DNA form, the CDR3 reads TGTGCCAGCAGCCCCATCGGACAGGGGGCATCCGGGGAGCTGTTTTTT. It translates to CASSPIGQGASGELFF.

The chain carries TRBV4-3 and TRBJ1-3; 9 nucleotides align to TRBD1. The ends lost 0 bases at V and 3 bases at J; junction bases unmatched: 3. Germline CDR1 reads LGHNA; CDR2 reads YSLEER. There are 16 residues in the CDR3. The CDR3 is CASSQDGTGYGNTIYF. The CDR3 DNA reads TGCGCCAGCAGCCAAGACGGGACAGGGTATGGAAACACCATATATTTT.

This clone appeared once. CDR3 sequence: CASRLGTSGNTGELFF. CDR3 bases: TGTGCCAGCAGACTCGGGACTAGCGGGAACACCGGGGAGCTGTTTTTT. The V and J genes are TRBV13 and TRBJ2-2, with TRBD2 matching 11 bases. Trimming took 6 bases from V and 1 from J; bases not matched to a gene: 4. This CDR3 comprises 16 residues. Germline lookup yields CDR1 PRHDT and CDR2 FYEKMQ (reference sequence). Full variable domain (remainder filled in from reference TRBV13 and TRBJ2-2): AAGVIQSPRHLIKEKRETATLKCYPIPRHDTVYWYQQGPGQDPQFLISFYEKMQSDKGSIPDRFSAQQFSDYHSELNMSSLELGDSALYFCASRLGTSGNTGELFFGEGSRLTVL.

This chain joins TRBV10-1 and TRBJ1-1; TRBD1 is a possible D gene (5 bases). V lost 7 bases to trimming and J lost 6 bases, with 27 bases between them. The CDR3 covers 17 residues. Germline assignment: CDR1 WNHNN and CDR2 SYGVQD (reference sequence). CDR3 residues: CASIEREVGVGPPEAFF. DNA of the CDR3: TGCGCCAGCATAGAAAGGGAGGTGGGGGTGGGACCGCCTGAAGCTTTCTTT.

This clone appeared once. For the CDR3, the DNA is TGTGCCAGCAGCCTGACATGGAATGAGCAGTTCTTC. Translating gives CASSLTWNEQFF. J is TRBJ2-1 and V is TRBV7-2, with D uncertain. The CDR3 extends over 12 amino acids. From germline, CDR1 is SGHTA and CDR2 FQGNSA. V was shortened by 5 bases and J by 7 bases, with 9 bases between the two germline ends.

This clone has just a few counts. The rearrangement joins TRBV30 to TRBJ1-2; no firm D call. Trimming removed 5 bases from V and 4 bases from J, with 14 bases in between. Germline CDR1 GTSNPN, CDR2 SVGIG (reference sequence). This CDR3 contains 13 residues. CDR3 amino acids: CAWQTGRSYGYTF. In DNA, the CDR3 is TGTGCCTGGCAGACCGGGAGAAGCTATGGCTACACCTTC.

The V gene is TRBV5-4, the J gene TRBJ2-7; 7 bases are shared with TRBD1. J lost 2 bases, V lost 1 base, and 3 bases had no gene match. The CDR3 extends over 14 amino acids. Germline V gene lookup returns CDR1 SGHNT and CDR2 YYREEE (reference sequence). In DNA, the CDR3 is TGTGCCAGCAGCTTGCGACAGGGTGCCTACGAGCAGTACTTC. It translates to CASSLRQGAYEQYF.

The chain combines TRBV5-6 with TRBJ1-1; TRBD1 might be the D (5 bases). V was cut by 0 bases and J by 8 bases, with 8 bases left in between. Germline assignment: CDR1 SGHDT and CDR2 YYEEEE. The CDR3 is 12 residues long. The CDR3 is CASSLAQGEAFF. In DNA, the CDR3 is TGTGCCAGCAGCTTGGCTCAGGGAGAAGCTTTCTTT.

The rearrangement uses TRBV2 and TRBJ2-3, with 8 bases aligning to TRBD2. The CDR3 has 16 residues. CDR1 is SNHLY, CDR2 FYNNEI, per germline. V gave up 6 bases and J gave up 0 bases; unmatched junction bases: 8. CDR3 sequence: CASRKDQRGSTDTQYF. DNA of the CDR3: TGTGCCAGCAGGAAGGATCAGCGGGGGAGCACAGATACGCAGTATTTT.

This sequence joins TRBV5-1 and TRBJ2-3; a weak D match, TRBD2 (6 bases). Per the germline V gene, CDR1 is SGHRS and CDR2 is YFSETQ. The CDR3 sequence is 15 residues long. V shed 7 bases and J shed 5 bases, with 20 bases lying between them. The CDR3 DNA sequence: TGCGCCAGCCTCCCTTTCGCGGGGAGTGGAGATACGCAGTATTTT. Translated: CASLPFAGSGDTQYF.

This clone appeared once. The gene calls are TRBV11-2 and TRBJ2-1, with D unclear. This CDR3 has 11 residues. The germline V gene encodes CDR1 SGHAT and CDR2 FQNNGV. The germline V and J ends were trimmed by 5 bases and 10 bases, with 9 bases remaining between them. The CDR3: CASSRVQEQFF. CDR3 DNA: TGTGCCAGCAGCCGGGTTCAGGAGCAGTTCTTC.

This chain connects TRBV5-5 to TRBJ1-1; unclear D gene. CDR3 length: 14 amino acids. Deletions cut 0 bases from V and 7 bases from J, with 13 bases between. The germline CDR1 and CDR2 sequences are SGHKS and YYEKEE (reference sequence). Here the CDR3 reads CASSLVEERSEAFF. The CDR3 coding sequence is TGTGCCAGCAGCTTGGTAGAGGAAAGAAGTGAAGCTTTCTTT.

Turning to this clone: One junction end does not reproduce the germline sequence, and a read error may be involved. This specimen includes other DNA sequences encoding the same CDR3. The chain recombines TRBV11-2 with TRBJ2-5, with 9 bases that match TRBD1. CDR3 length: 14 amino acids. Germline V CDR1 and CDR2: SGHAT, FQNNGV. CDR3 DNA: TGTGCCAGTAGCTTCGGACAGGGGTGGGAGACCCAGTACTTC. Encoded protein: CASSFGQGWETQYF.

In regard to this clone: One junction end disagrees with the germline gene, perhaps due to a read error. This chain connects TRBV6-1 to TRBJ2-7; 10 bases align to TRBD1. The germline V gene has CDR1 MNHNS and CDR2 SASEGT. This CDR3 spans 14 amino acids. The CDR3 nucleotides are TGTGCCAGCACTCCAGGGACAGGGGCTGCCCGGCTAATCTTC. Residues: CASTPGTGAARLIF.

The J gene is TRBJ1-1, the V gene TRBV5-1, with 7 nucleotides matching TRBD1. Germline-derived CDR1 and CDR2 are SGHRS and YFSETQ. Trimming took 4 bases from V and 1 from J; bases not matched to a gene: 7. This CDR3 comprises 15 residues. The DNA for the CDR3 is TGCGCCAGCAGCGATCACAGGGGACCGAACACTGAAGCTTTCTTT. This encodes CASSDHRGPNTEAFF.

The chain uses TRBV7-2 and TRBJ1-2, with TRBD1 matching 10 bases. Looked up from germline, CDR1 is SGHTA and CDR2 is FQGNSA. The CDR3 runs 12 residues. The V segment lost 5 bases and the J segment 8 bases; nucleotides outside the gene matches: 2. DNA for the CDR3: TGTGCCAGCAGCGTGGACAGGGGGGGCTACACCTTC. Amino acid sequence: CASSVDRGGYTF.

The chain couples TRBV19 to TRBJ1-1; possible D gene TRBD1, 5 bases. The CDR3 consists of 14 residues. The V end was cut by 5 bases, the J end by 1 base, with 11 bases between. Germline CDR1 is LNHDA and CDR2 is SQIVND (reference sequence). CDR3 region: CASSSRQSNTEAFF. The CDR3 nucleotides read TGTGCCAGTAGTTCCCGACAGTCGAACACTGAAGCTTTCTTT.

CDR3 DNA sequence: TGTGCCAGTAGTAAGGGACAGGGTGGCGAGCAGTACTTC. This gives the protein CASSKGQGGEQYF. This chain uses TRBV19 with TRBJ2-7; 9 positions match TRBD1. Germline V gene data show CDR1 as LNHDA and CDR2 as SQIVND (reference sequence). V shed 4 bases, J shed 6 bases, and the junction held 4 bases outside the gene matches. The CDR3 covers 13 residues.

This CDR3 is CTSSRSRLPGSKAFF. The CDR3 DNA reads TGCACCAGCAGCCGGAGTAGACTACCGGGTTCAAAAGCTTTCTTT. This chain uses TRBV1 with TRBJ1-1. TRBV1 is annotated as a pseudogene. The CDR3 loop spans 15 amino acids.

CDR3 region: CASSSRARQETQYF. CDR3 nucleotides: TGTGCCAGCAGCTCCAGGGCCAGGCAAGAGACCCAGTACTTC. The chain combines TRBV7-3 with TRBJ2-5; TRBD1 is a possible D gene (5 bases). CDR1 is SGHTA, CDR2 FQGTGA, per germline. The CDR3 is 14 residues long. Trimming shortened V by 4 bases and J by 2 bases, and 11 bases separated the two germline ends. Full variable domain (remainder filled in from reference TRBV7-3 and TRBJ2-5): GAGVSQTPSNKVTEKGKYVELRCDPISGHTALYWYRQSLGQGPEFLIYFQGTGAADDSGLPNDRFFAVRPEGSVSTLKIQRTERGDSAVYLCASSSRARQETQYFGPGTRLLVL.

The rearrangement uses TRBV4-1 and TRBJ1-4; unclear D gene. V was shortened by 2 bases and J by 6 bases, with 13 bases between the two germline ends. The CDR3 is 15 residues long. Germline CDR1 and CDR2: MGHRA and YSYEKL. The CDR3 nucleotides read TGCGCCAGCAGCCAACAAATTAACGGGGATGAAAAACTGTTTTTT. Translation: CASSQQINGDEKLFF.

This clone was seen once. The J gene is TRBJ1-5, the V gene TRBV19, with 8 bases that match TRBD1. Trimming removed 5 bases from V and 4 bases from J; junction bases left unmatched: 7. The CDR3 covers 15 residues. Germline lookup yields CDR1 LNHDA and CDR2 SQIVND (reference sequence). CDR3 sequence reads: CASSDRGIGNQPQHF. The CDR3 coding sequence is TGTGCCAGTAGTGACAGGGGCATCGGTAATCAGCCCCAGCATTTT. Full variable domain (rest looked up from reference TRBV19 and TRBJ1-5): DGGITQSPKYLFRKEGQNVTLSCEQNLNHDAMYWYRQDPGQGLRLIYYSQIVNDFQKGDIAEGYSVSREKKESFPLTVTSAQKNPTAFYLCASSDRGIGNQPQHFGDGTRLSIL.

The chain is built from TRBV23-1 and TRBJ2-2, with 7 bases matching TRBD2. TRBV23-1 is an ORF, with its function uncertain. CDR3 length equals 15 residues. J lost 1 base, V lost 9 bases, and 8 bases had no gene match. CDR3 sequence reads: CARNGGDGNTGELFF. The CDR3, as DNA: TGCGCCAGAAATGGGGGGGATGGGAACACCGGGGAGCTGTTTTTT.

The V gene is TRBV10-3, the J gene TRBJ1-1; D unclear. Germline V lookup: CDR1 ENHRY, CDR2 SYGVKD. The germline V and J ends were trimmed by 2 bases and 2 bases, with 6 bases remaining between them. CDR3 length equals 13 residues. CDR3 sequence (DNA): TGTGCCATCAGTGAGGGAGAAAACACTGAAGCTTTCTTT. Translating it yields CAISEGENTEAFF.